These 14 T cell receptor beta chains share one sample of origin, sequenced in a study of T cell repertoires in cytomegalovirus infection. TCRdb re-derived calls from the reads in MiXCR, one entry per CDR3 protein. The sample contains 400,000 or so distinct CDR3 sequences, about 33% of which appear only once. The material sequenced was PBMCs. These receptors were taken from a human donor in good health (CMV status not recorded). Some clones in this sample may be carry-over from other donors' samples.

There are a few counts of this clonotype. This chain links TRBV28 with TRBJ1-1; D is uncertain. The germline V gene encodes CDR1 MDHEN and CDR2 SYDVKM. Trimming shortened V by 3 bases and J by 3 bases, and 26 bases separated the two germline ends. CDR3 length equals 19 residues. This CDR3 reads CASSFQPPGFNVLDTEAFF. The CDR3 DNA is TGTGCCAGCAGTTTTCAACCTCCGGGATTCAATGTTTTGGACACTGAAGCTTTCTTT.

This clonotype was observed at least ten times. The chain couples TRBV12-3 or TRBV12-4 to TRBJ2-5, with 7 nucleotides matching TRBD1. This CDR3 has 14 residues. V lost 5 bases to trimming and J lost 5 bases; unmatched junction nucleotides: 8. The CDR3 DNA is TGTGCCAGCAGTGACCGACAGGGTCGGGAGACCCAGTACTTC. It codes for CASSDRQGRETQYF.

V gene TRBV27 combines with J gene TRBJ1-2; 7 bases match TRBD1. This CDR3 has 13 residues. Trimming at V came to 6 bases and at J to 4 bases, leaving 5 bases not matched to a gene. Per germline, CDR1 MNHEY and CDR2 SMNVEV (reference sequence). This CDR3 is CASRTYRGYGYTF. Written as DNA, the CDR3 is TGTGCCAGCAGAACATACAGGGGCTATGGCTACACCTTC.

This clonotype was seen more than once but under ten times. The chain carries TRBV6-1 and TRBJ1-1, with TRBD1 as a possible D gene (6 bases). The CDR3 is made up of 15 amino acids. V lost 4 bases and J 3 bases, leaving 15 bases between the germline ends. CDR1 MNHNS and CDR2 SASEGT come from the germline V gene. CDR3 sequence reads: CASSGDILGDTEAFF. In DNA form, the CDR3 reads TGTGCCAGCAGTGGGGACATCCTAGGGGACACTGAAGCTTTCTTT.

With regard to this clonotype: A read error is likely, as this CDR3 ends without the conserved phenylalanine or tryptophan. This chain uses TRBV12-3 or TRBV12-4 with TRBJ2-5; the match to TRBD2 covers 14 bases. The CDR3 is made up of 17 amino acids. V shed 5 bases and J 0 bases; nucleotides not matched to a gene: 5. Written as DNA, the CDR3 is TGTGCCAGCAGTCAAGGGACTAGCGGGGGCCACCAAGAGACCCAGTACTTA. Its protein is CASSQGTSGGHQETQYL.

This clonotype was picked up many times. V gene TRBV7-8 combines with J gene TRBJ2-3, with 10 bases identical to TRBD2. The J segment lost 0 bases and the V segment lost 6 bases, leaving 21 bases of the junction unmatched. Germline-derived CDR1 and CDR2 are SGHVS and FQNEAQ. This CDR3 spans 21 amino acids. Written as DNA, the CDR3 is TGTGCCAGCAGAACATCGCCCTTCCTAGCGGGGGTCATACCTAGCACAGATACGCAGTATTTT. Translating gives CASRTSPFLAGVIPSTDTQYF. The entire variable domain, with the rest obtained from reference TRBV7-8 and TRBJ2-3, is as follows: GAGVSQSPRYKVAKRGQDVALRCDPISGHVSLFWYQQALGQGPEFLTYFQNEAQLDKSGLPSDRFFAERPEGSVSTLKIQRTQQEDSAVYLCASRTSPFLAGVIPSTDTQYFGPGTRLTVL.

The sample holds many counts of this clonotype. The rearrangement uses TRBV4-1 and TRBJ1-5; D is undetermined. The CDR3 runs 13 residues. V was cut by 1 base and J by 4 bases, with 5 bases left in between. Germline loops: CDR1 MGHRA, CDR2 YSYEKL. Here the CDR3 reads CASSQVSNQPQHF. DNA for the CDR3: TGCGCCAGCAGCCAAGTTTCGAATCAGCCCCAGCATTTT.

On this clonotype itself: Since the CDR3 does not end with the conserved phenylalanine or tryptophan, this likely comes from a read error. V and J are TRBV20-1 and TRBJ2-7; the D gene is possibly TRBD2 (7 bases). Trimming took off 6 bases at V and 1 base at J, with 19 bases between the two ends. From germline, CDR1 is DFQATT and CDR2 SNEGSKA (reference sequence). The CDR3 consists of 15 residues. CDR3: CSAPKGGALSYEQYL. The CDR3 region has the DNA TGCAGTGCGCCCAAGGGGGGGGCCCTTTCCTACGAGCAGTACTTA.

The rearrangement uses TRBV29-1 and TRBJ1-1, with a tentative D call TRBD1 (6 bases). The germline gives CDR1 SQVTM, CDR2 ANQGSEA. The CDR3 has 14 amino acids. Trimming removed 7 bases from V and 1 base from J, with 16 bases in between. CDR3 amino acids: CSERQVWSNTEAFF. DNA of the CDR3: TGCAGCGAAAGACAGGTTTGGTCGAACACTGAAGCTTTCTTT. The full variable domain, with the rest looked up from reference TRBV29-1 and TRBJ1-1, is SAVISQKPSRDICQRGTSLTIQCQVDSQVTMMFWYRQQPGQSLTLIATANQGSEATYESGFVIDKFPISRPNLTFSTLTVSNMSPEDSSIYLCSERQVWSNTEAFFGQGTRLTVV.

This clonotype has at least ten counts. CDR3 in amino acids: CASSLAGFNEKLFF. CDR3 DNA: TGTGCCAGCAGCTTGGCAGGCTTCAATGAAAAACTGTTTTTT. The J gene is TRBJ1-4, the V gene TRBV7-2; D call uncertain. The CDR3 covers 14 residues. The V gene's germline CDR1 is SGHTA and CDR2 FQGNSA. The ends were cut back, 3 bases at V and 5 bases at J, with 10 bases in the middle.

The chain employs TRBV25-1 and TRBJ2-1; TRBD2 matches 7 bases. Germline trimming cut 3 bases from V and 4 bases from J; bases unmatched to any gene: 3. Germline V gene sequence: CDR1 MGHDK, CDR2 SYGVNS. This CDR3 comprises 14 residues. The CDR3: CASSDGGNYNEQFF. The CDR3 DNA reads as TGTGCCAGCAGTGACGGGGGGAATTACAATGAGCAGTTCTTC.

The genes are TRBV29-1 and TRBJ2-7; no clear D. V was pared by 1 base and J by 4 bases, with 11 bases between. The germline CDR1 and CDR2 sequences are SQVTM and ANQGSEA. This CDR3 is built from 13 residues. The CDR3 DNA sequence: TGCAGCGTTGAAGGGCAAGGCCGTTACGAGCAGTACTTC. Its protein product is CSVEGQGRYEQYF.

This clonotype came up many times. This chain uses TRBV7-2 with TRBJ2-5, with TRBD1 as a possible D gene (6 bases). V was shortened by 2 bases and J by 4 bases, with 17 bases between the two germline ends. CDR1 is SGHTA and CDR2 is FQGNSA in the germline V gene. The CDR3 contains 16 residues. CDR3 DNA: TGTGCCAGCAGCTTAAATTTCAGGGGTAGTTTAGAGACCCAGTACTTC. Its translation: CASSLNFRGSLETQYF.

The chain links TRBV7-9 to TRBJ2-3; a weak D match, TRBD1 (6 bases). This CDR3 contains 14 residues. Germline V gene lookup returns CDR1 SEHNR and CDR2 FQNEAQ (reference sequence). V was trimmed by 1 base and J by 6 bases, leaving 11 bases between them. Here the CDR3 DNA reads TGTGCCAGCAGCTTAGAGGGCGACAGGGATACGCAGTATTTT. The encoded protein is CASSLEGDRDTQYF.